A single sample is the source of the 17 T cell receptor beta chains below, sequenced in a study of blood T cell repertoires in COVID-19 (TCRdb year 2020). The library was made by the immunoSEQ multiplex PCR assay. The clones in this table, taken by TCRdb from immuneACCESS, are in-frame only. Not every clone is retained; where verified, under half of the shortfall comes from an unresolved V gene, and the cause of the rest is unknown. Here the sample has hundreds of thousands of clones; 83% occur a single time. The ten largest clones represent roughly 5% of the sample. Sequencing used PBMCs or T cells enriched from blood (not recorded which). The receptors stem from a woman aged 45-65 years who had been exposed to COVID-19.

The CDR3 region has the DNA TGTGCCAGCTCACCATCCGGTACTGGAAACACCATATATTTT. Its translation is CASSPSGTGNTIYF. The chain carries TRBV18 and TRBJ1-3; D not certain. This CDR3 region has 14 residues. Germline assignment: CDR1 KGHSH and CDR2 LQKENI. V was pared by 2 bases and J by 2 bases, with 7 bases between.

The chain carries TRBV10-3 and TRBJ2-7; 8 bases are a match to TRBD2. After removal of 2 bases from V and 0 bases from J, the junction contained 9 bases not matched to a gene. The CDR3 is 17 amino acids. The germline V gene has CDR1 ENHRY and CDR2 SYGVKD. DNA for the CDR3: TGTGCCATCAGTGAGGGGGCGGGGGGTTCAAGCTCCTACGAGCAGTACTTC. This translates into CAISEGAGGSSSYEQYF.

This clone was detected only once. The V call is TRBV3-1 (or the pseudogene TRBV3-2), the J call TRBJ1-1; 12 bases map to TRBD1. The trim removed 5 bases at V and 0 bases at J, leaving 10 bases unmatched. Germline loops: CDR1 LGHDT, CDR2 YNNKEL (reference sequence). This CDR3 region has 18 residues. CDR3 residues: CASSYNSGTGGMNTEAFF. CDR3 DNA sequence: TGTGCCAGCAGCTACAACTCCGGGACAGGGGGCATGAACACTGAAGCTTTCTTT.

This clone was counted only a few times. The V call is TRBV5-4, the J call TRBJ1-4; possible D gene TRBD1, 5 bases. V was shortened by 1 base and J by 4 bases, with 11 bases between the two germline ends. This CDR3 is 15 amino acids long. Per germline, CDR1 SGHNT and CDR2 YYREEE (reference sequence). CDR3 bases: TGTGCCAGCAGCTTGAAGGGGCCGGGTAATGAAAAACTGTTTTTT. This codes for CASSLKGPGNEKLFF.

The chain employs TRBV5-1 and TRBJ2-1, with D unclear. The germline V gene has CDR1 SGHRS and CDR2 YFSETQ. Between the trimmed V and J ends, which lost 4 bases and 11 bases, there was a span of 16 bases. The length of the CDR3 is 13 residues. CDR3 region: CASSPSGYSQQFF. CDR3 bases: TGCGCCAGCAGCCCTTCTGGTTACTCGCAGCAGTTCTTC. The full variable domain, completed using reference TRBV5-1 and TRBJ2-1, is KAGVTQTPRYLIKTRGQQVTLSCSPISGHRSVSWYQQTPGQGLQFLFEYFSETQRNKGNFPGRFSGRQFSNSRSEMNVSTLELGDSALYLCASSPSGYSQQFFGPGTRLTVL.

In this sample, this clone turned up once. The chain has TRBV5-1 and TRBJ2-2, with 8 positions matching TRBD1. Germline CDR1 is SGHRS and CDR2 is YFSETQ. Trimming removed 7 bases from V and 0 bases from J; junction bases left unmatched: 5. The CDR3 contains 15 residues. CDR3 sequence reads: CASEGGQANTGELFF. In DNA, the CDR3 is TGCGCCAGCGAGGGGGGACAGGCGAACACCGGGGAGCTGTTTTTT.

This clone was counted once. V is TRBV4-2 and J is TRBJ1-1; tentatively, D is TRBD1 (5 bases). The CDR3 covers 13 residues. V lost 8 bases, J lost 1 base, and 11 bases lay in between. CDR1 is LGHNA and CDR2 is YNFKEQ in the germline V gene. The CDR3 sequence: CASGSTANTEAFF. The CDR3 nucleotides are TGTGCCAGCGGATCGACAGCGAACACTGAAGCTTTCTTT.

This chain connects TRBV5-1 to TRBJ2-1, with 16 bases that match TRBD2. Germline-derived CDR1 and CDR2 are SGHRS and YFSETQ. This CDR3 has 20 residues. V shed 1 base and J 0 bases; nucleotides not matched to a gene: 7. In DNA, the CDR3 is TGCGCCAGCAGCTTGAGAGGGACTAGCGGGGGGGCAAACTCCTACAATGAGCAGTTCTTC. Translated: CASSLRGTSGGANSYNEQFF.

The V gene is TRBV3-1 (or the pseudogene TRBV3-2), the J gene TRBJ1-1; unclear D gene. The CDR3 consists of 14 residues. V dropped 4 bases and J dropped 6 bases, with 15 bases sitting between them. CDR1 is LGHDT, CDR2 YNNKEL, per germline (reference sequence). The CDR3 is CASSPRMGRAEAFF. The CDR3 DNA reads TGTGCCAGCAGCCCACGTATGGGTCGGGCTGAAGCTTTCTTT.

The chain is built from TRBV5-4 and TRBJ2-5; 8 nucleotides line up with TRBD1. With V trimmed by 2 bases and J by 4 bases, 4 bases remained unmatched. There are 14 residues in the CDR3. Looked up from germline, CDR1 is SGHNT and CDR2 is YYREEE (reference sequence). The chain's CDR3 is CASSFGQGGETQYF. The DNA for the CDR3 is TGTGCCAGCAGCTTCGGACAGGGAGGAGAGACCCAGTACTTC.

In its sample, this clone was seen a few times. The CDR3 protein is CASSYFGTGLGETQYF. The CDR3 nucleotides read TGTGCCAGCAGTTACTTTGGGACAGGGCTCGGCGAGACCCAGTACTTC. The V gene is TRBV6-5, the J gene TRBJ2-5; TRBD1 aligns across 9 bases. The ends lost 1 base at V and 5 bases at J; junction bases unmatched: 8. Per the germline V gene, CDR1 is MNHEY and CDR2 is SVGAGI. The CDR3 has 16 amino acids.

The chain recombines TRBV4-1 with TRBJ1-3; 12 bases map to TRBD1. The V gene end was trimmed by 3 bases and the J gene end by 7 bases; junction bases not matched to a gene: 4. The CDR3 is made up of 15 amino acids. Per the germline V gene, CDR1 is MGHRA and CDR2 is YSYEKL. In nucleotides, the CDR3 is TGCGCCAGCAGCCAGTTGGGACAGGGGGCGAACACCATATATTTT. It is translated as CASSQLGQGANTIYF.

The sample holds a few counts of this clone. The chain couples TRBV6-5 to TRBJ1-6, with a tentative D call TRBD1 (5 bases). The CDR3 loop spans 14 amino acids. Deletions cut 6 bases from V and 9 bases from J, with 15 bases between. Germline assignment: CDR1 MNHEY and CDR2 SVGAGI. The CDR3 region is CASRRDLNISPLHF. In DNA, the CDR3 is TGTGCCAGCAGGCGGGACCTTAACATTTCACCCCTCCACTTT.

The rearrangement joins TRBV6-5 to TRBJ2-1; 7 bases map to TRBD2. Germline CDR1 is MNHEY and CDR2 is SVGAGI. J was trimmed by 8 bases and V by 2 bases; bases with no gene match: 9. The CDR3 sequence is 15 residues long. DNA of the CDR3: TGTGCCAGCAGTTACGCCTGGACTAGTCACGATGAGCAGTTCTTC. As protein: CASSYAWTSHDEQFF.

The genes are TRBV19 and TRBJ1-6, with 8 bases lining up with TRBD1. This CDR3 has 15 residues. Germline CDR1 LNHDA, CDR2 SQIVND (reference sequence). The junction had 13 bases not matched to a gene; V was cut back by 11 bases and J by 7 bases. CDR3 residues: CASHKRGQGNSPLHF. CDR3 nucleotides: TGTGCCTCGCATAAAAGAGGACAGGGAAATTCACCCCTCCACTTT.

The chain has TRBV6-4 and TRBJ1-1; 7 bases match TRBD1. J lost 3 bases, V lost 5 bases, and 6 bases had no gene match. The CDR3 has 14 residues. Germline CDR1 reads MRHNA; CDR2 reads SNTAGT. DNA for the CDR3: TGTGCCAGCAGTTTGGAGGGGGCGGACACTGAAGCTTTCTTT. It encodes CASSLEGADTEAFF.

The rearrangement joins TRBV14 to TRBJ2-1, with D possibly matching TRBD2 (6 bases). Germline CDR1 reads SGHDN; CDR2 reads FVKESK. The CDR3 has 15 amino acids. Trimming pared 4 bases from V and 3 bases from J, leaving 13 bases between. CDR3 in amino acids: CASSPRGSLYNEQFF. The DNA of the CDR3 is TGTGCCAGCAGCCCTCGGGGGAGTCTCTACAATGAGCAGTTCTTC.